The clone carrying this TCR beta chain was counted ten times or more. Germline CDR1 reads MGHRA; CDR2 reads YSYEKL. The J segment lost 1 base and the V segment lost 4 bases, leaving 7 bases of the junction unmatched. The CDR3 loop spans 15 amino acids. Authors' data handling: Reference gene primer amplification gave estimated nucleated cell counts. Assay used: immunoSEQ multiplex PCR; TCRdb lists only in-frame clones, some missing. For V, J and clone size, that table is used; D and trimming come from the DNA. This sample carries roughly 220,000 clones, 80% to 85% of them seen once, and the ten largest clones take roughly 5.3%. The data belong to a study of blood T cell repertoires in COVID-19. As for the study in general: The origin of the acute and convalescent COVID-19 samples was the United States, Italy and Spain. PBMCs, B-cell-depleted T cells, or T cells were the source of the cDNA or gDNA that made up the material.

The V gene is TRBV4-1, the J gene TRBJ2-7, with 7 bases fitting TRBD2. What was sequenced was peripheral blood. This receptor was obtained from a woman aged 55-75 years who had recovered from COVID-19. CDR3 protein: CASSPSIAGSYEQYF. The CDR3 DNA reads as TGCGCCAGCAGCCCGAGCATAGCGGGTTCCTACGAGCAGTACTTC.